This is a list of T cell receptor beta chains from one sample in a study of neurological immune-mediated disorders. TCRdb itself ran the 5' RACE reads through MiXCR, one entry per CDR3 protein. The sample includes tens of thousands of distinct CDR3 sequences, roughly 3.9% of them seen just once. Sequenced sample: PBMCs. The receptors come from a man under 40 with multiple sclerosis. Each CDR3 is given with its conserved first and last residue. The D gene is left open where the match is weak. A clone size is listed for some rows: how often the clone was seen (once, few, many), or a class if it is expanded.

v_call,j_call,clone_size,d_call,cdr3_aa,cdr3_nt
TRBV7-9,TRBJ2-5,many,NA,CASSLMRLGSETQYF,TGTGCCAGCAGCCTAATGAGACTAGGGTCAGAGACCCAGTACTTC
TRBV5-4,TRBJ2-2,many,NA,CASSLGLVGTGELFF,TGTGCCAGCAGCTTGGGACTAGTGGGAACCGGGGAGCTGTTTTTT
TRBV7-8,TRBJ1-2,NA,NA,CASSPFNDGYGYTF,TGTGCCAGCAGCCCTTTTAACGACGGCTATGGCTACACCTTC
TRBV5-1,TRBJ2-3,many,TRBD1,CASSRGQAPDTQYF,TGCGCCAGCAGCCGGGGACAGGCGCCGGATACGCAGTATTTT
TRBV14,TRBJ2-7,few,NA,CASSQAANTYEQYF,TGTGCCAGCAGCCAAGCCGCAAATACCTACGAGCAGTACTTC
TRBV9,TRBJ1-6,many,TRBD1,CASSFHPRQGGNSPLNF,TGTGCCAGCAGCTTCCACCCCAGACAGGGAGGGAATTCACCCCTCAACTTT
TRBV20-1,TRBJ1-6,many,TRBD1,CSAGTGDSPLHF,TGCAGTGCCGGAACAGGGGATTCACCCCTCCACTTT
TRBV10-3,TRBJ1-5,NA,NA,CAISERDSNQPQNF,TGTGCCATCAGTGAGCGGGATAGCAATCAGCCCCAGAATTTT
TRBV25-1,TRBJ1-6,few,NA,CASSEQGGNSPLHF,TGTGCCAGCAGTGAGCAGGGTGGCAATTCACCCCTCCACTTT
TRBV5-1,TRBJ1-6,NA,TRBD1,CASSLGQGGSPLNF,TGCGCCAGCAGCTTGGGACAGGGGGGATCACCCCTCAACTTT
TRBV5-1,TRBJ2-1,many,NA,CASSLGGSHEQFF,TGCGCCAGCAGCTTGGGAGGGTCCCATGAGCAGTTCTTC
TRBV7-2,TRBJ1-1,many,TRBD1,CASSQRQGGMNTEAFF,TGTGCCAGCAGCCAACGACAGGGGGGGATGAACACTGAAGCTTTCTTT
TRBV18,TRBJ2-3,many,TRBD1,CASSPKTGGAGTDTQYF,TGTGCCAGCTCACCAAAAACAGGGGGCGCAGGCACAGATACGCAGTATTTT
TRBV12-3/TRBV12-4,TRBJ2-7,many,TRBD1,CASSLGQGRLSYEQYF,TGTGCCAGCAGTTTAGGACAGGGGCGACTCTCCTACGAGCAGTACTTC
TRBV4-1,TRBJ2-7,many,TRBD1,CASSQETGVYEQYF,TGCGCCAGCAGCCAAGAGACAGGGGTCTACGAGCAGTACTTC
TRBV10-3,TRBJ2-5,many,TRBD1,CAISRDEGARETQYF,TGTGCCATCAGTCGCGATGAGGGGGCTAGAGAGACCCAGTACTTC
TRBV25-1,TRBJ2-7,NA,TRBD2,CASSEATSGGIYEQYF,TGTGCCAGCAGTGAAGCGACTAGCGGAGGAATCTACGAGCAGTACTTC
TRBV5-1,TRBJ2-1,many,NA,CASSLGVLESSYNEQFF,TGCGCCAGCAGCTTGGGTGTACTAGAGAGCTCCTACAATGAGCAGTTCTTC
TRBV29-1,TRBJ2-2,many,TRBD1,CSVRSQGMGTGELFF,TGCAGCGTACGATCACAGGGGATGGGGACCGGGGAGCTGTTTTTT
TRBV5-1,TRBJ2-1,many,NA,CASSYSGEGNEQFF,TGCGCCAGCAGCTATTCAGGGGAAGGCAATGAGCAGTTCTTC
TRBV7-8,TRBJ1-2,NA,NA,CASSLSVRPPGYTF,TGTGCCAGCAGCTTATCGGTCAGACCGCCTGGCTACACCTTC
TRBV5-1,TRBJ2-5,many,NA,CASKSWGEGETQYF,TGCGCCAGCAAATCCTGGGGGGAAGGAGAGACCCAGTACTTC
TRBV5-1,TRBJ2-3,many,TRBD1,CASSKPQGSTDTQYF,TGCGCCAGCAGCAAACCACAGGGGAGCACAGATACGCAGTATTTT
TRBV9,TRBJ2-3,many,TRBD2,CASSISGGVHTQYF,TGTGCCAGCAGCATTAGCGGGGGAGTCCATACGCAGTATTTT
TRBV7-2,TRBJ2-5,many,NA,CASSSTGVQETQYF,TGTGCCAGCAGCTCGACCGGGGTCCAAGAGACCCAGTACTTC
TRBV4-1,TRBJ1-6,many,NA,CASSQGQYNSPLHF,TGCGCCAGCAGCCAAGGACAGTATAATTCACCCCTCCACTTT
TRBV9,TRBJ2-3,many,TRBD2,CASSVVSGGTDTQYF,TGTGCCAGCAGCGTAGTGAGCGGGGGGACCGATACGCAGTATTTT
TRBV10-3,TRBJ1-1,many,NA,CAISQYREGTEAFF,TGTGCCATCAGTCAGTACAGGGAGGGCACTGAAGCTTTCTTT
TRBV12-3/TRBV12-4,TRBJ2-2,many,NA,CASSLDWNANTGELFF,TGTGCCAGCAGTTTAGACTGGAACGCGAACACCGGGGAGCTGTTTTTT
TRBV5-6,TRBJ1-2,many,NA,CASSAGTNYGYTF,TGTGCCAGCAGCGCTGGGACTAACTATGGCTACACCTTC
TRBV12-3/TRBV12-4,TRBJ2-7,NA,TRBD1,CASSSRTGGYEQYF,TGTGCCAGCAGCAGTAGGACAGGGGGCTACGAGCAGTACTTC
TRBV10-3,TRBJ2-1,many,TRBD1,CAISEKGQVYNEQFF,TGTGCCATCAGTGAGAAGGGACAGGTCTACAATGAGCAGTTCTTC
TRBV20-1,TRBJ2-7,many,TRBD2,CSAPRASGNYEQYF,TGCAGTGCTCCCCGGGCTAGCGGAAACTACGAGCAGTACTTC
TRBV7-2,TRBJ2-1,many,NA,CASSFRDAYNEQFF,TGTGCCAGCAGCTTCCGGGACGCCTACAATGAGCAGTTCTTC
TRBV5-1,TRBJ2-7,many,NA,CASSLGFGTYEQYF,TGCGCCAGCAGCTTGGGGTTCGGCACCTACGAGCAGTACTTC
TRBV11-2,TRBJ2-5,many,NA,CASSPGWDPGRETQYF,TGTGCCAGCAGTCCTGGATGGGACCCGGGGCGGGAGACCCAGTACTTC
TRBV7-2,TRBJ2-2,many,NA,CASSSSLTRNTGELFF,TGTGCCAGCAGCTCCTCGCTGACTCGAAACACCGGGGAGCTGTTTTTT
TRBV5-1,TRBJ2-7,many,NA,CASSWGLLSSYEQYF,TGCGCCAGCAGCTGGGGACTCCTGAGCTCCTACGAGCAGTACTTC
TRBV5-1,TRBJ1-1,many,NA,CASSLFVGGTEAFF,TGCGCCAGCAGCTTGTTCGTAGGGGGCACTGAAGCTTTCTTT
TRBV20-1,TRBJ2-4,many,TRBD1,CSARDRDRGWRDIQYF,TGCAGTGCTAGAGATCGGGACAGAGGGTGGCGTGACATTCAGTACTTC
TRBV12-3/TRBV12-4,TRBJ2-3,few,NA,CASSRPPGTDTQYF,TGTGCCAGCAGCCGACCCCCCGGCACAGATACGCAGTATTTT
TRBV5-1,TRBJ2-1,many,TRBD2,CASSSLGNGGGIEQFF,TGCGCCAGCAGCTCCCTTGGAAATGGCGGGGGAATAGAGCAGTTCTTC
TRBV5-1,TRBJ2-1,many,TRBD2,CASSGSLAGDDGQFF,TGCGCCAGCAGCGGGTCACTAGCGGGGGACGACGGGCAGTTCTTC
TRBV10-3,TRBJ1-1,many,NA,CAISEQGNTEAFF,TGTGCCATCAGTGAACAGGGGAACACTGAAGCTTTCTTT
TRBV7-9,TRBJ2-1,many,NA,CASSLVGRQVANEQFF,TGTGCCAGCAGCTTAGTCGGACGGCAGGTTGCCAATGAGCAGTTCTTC
TRBV20-1,TRBJ2-2,many,NA,CSARGVAYTGELFF,TGCAGTGCTAGAGGTGTGGCCTACACCGGGGAGCTGTTTTTT
TRBV5-5,TRBJ2-2,many,TRBD2,CASSLLAGGVNTGELFF,TGTGCCAGCAGCTTACTAGCGGGGGGAGTAAACACCGGGGAGCTGTTTTTT
TRBV20-1,TRBJ2-5,many,NA,CSAKYLQETQYF,TGCAGTGCTAAGTACCTCCAAGAGACCCAGTACTTC
TRBV3-1,TRBJ2-3,many,TRBD2,CASSHRTSGSTDTQYF,TGTGCCAGCAGCCATCGGACTAGCGGTAGCACAGATACGCAGTATTTT
TRBV2,TRBJ2-4,few,NA,CASGGNDIQYF,TGTGCCAGCGGCGGCAATGACATTCAGTACTTC
TRBV5-1,TRBJ2-5,many,NA,CASSLFRDRGETQYF,TGCGCCAGCAGCTTGTTCCGGGACCGAGGGGAGACCCAGTACTTC
TRBV20-1,TRBJ1-1,many,TRBD1,CSARVGGRTEAFF,TGCAGTGCTAGAGTAGGGGGCCGCACTGAAGCTTTCTTT